A selection of T cell receptor beta chains follows, all from one sample in a study of cytomegalovirus exposure and HLA in healthy donors. Using immunoSEQ multiplex PCR, the repertoire was profiled, and TCRdb retains in-frame clones only, with some absent. This table has roughly 200,000 clones, about 86% appearing once. Sequencing was carried out using PBMCs. The receptors stem from a woman aged 30 to 39 in good health and CMV-seronegative. The CDR3 runs from the conserved cysteine through the conserved F or W. D genes are given only for firm matches. Part of the rows lack a size; the others show once, few, many or a class for expanded clones.

D gene: .; J gene: TRBJ2-3; clone size: once; V gene: TRBV19; CDR3 DNA: TGTGCCAGTAGTACGAGCACAGATACGCAGTATTTT; CDR3 protein: CASSTSTDTQYF
D gene: TRBD2; J gene: TRBJ2-2; clone size: .; V gene: TRBV6-4; CDR3 DNA: TGTGCCAGCAGCCCACTAGCGGGAGTCACCGGGGAGCTGTTTTTT; CDR3 protein: CASSPLAGVTGELFF
D gene: .; J gene: TRBJ2-5; clone size: .; V gene: TRBV11-1; CDR3 DNA: TGTGCCAGCAGCCCCCAGGGATGGGAGACCCAGTACTTC; CDR3 protein: CASSPQGWETQYF
D gene: .; J gene: TRBJ2-1; clone size: .; V gene: TRBV19; CDR3 DNA: TGTGCCAGTAGTATGGGTGCCAGGGTAGGCGATGAGCAGTTCTTC; CDR3 protein: CASSMGARVGDEQFF
D gene: TRBD1; J gene: TRBJ1-2; clone size: .; V gene: TRBV11-2; CDR3 DNA: TGTGCCAGCAGCCCAAGGGACAGGACAAACTATGGCTACACCTTC; CDR3 protein: CASSPRDRTNYGYTF
D gene: .; J gene: TRBJ1-4; clone size: .; V gene: TRBV7-8; CDR3 DNA: TGTGCCAGCAGCTTACTCCGGGGGTATGCTAATGAAAAACTGTTTTTT; CDR3 protein: CASSLLRGYANEKLFF
D gene: TRBD1; J gene: TRBJ2-7; clone size: .; V gene: TRBV28; CDR3 DNA: TGTGCCAGCACCGTAACAGGGGGCGCCTACGAGCAGTACTTC; CDR3 protein: CASTVTGGAYEQYF
D gene: .; J gene: TRBJ2-2; clone size: .; V gene: TRBV6-1; CDR3 DNA: TGTGCCAGCAGTGATGGGTCTAACAGGGCTGCCGGGGAGCTGTTTTTT; CDR3 protein: CASSDGSNRAAGELFF
D gene: TRBD1; J gene: TRBJ2-7; clone size: few; V gene: TRBV18; CDR3 DNA: TGTGCCAGCTCAAGTACCAGGGGGTCCTACGAGCAGTACTTC; CDR3 protein: CASSSTRGSYEQYF
D gene: .; J gene: TRBJ2-3; clone size: .; V gene: TRBV7-3; CDR3 DNA: TGTGCCAGCAGCTTAGATCGGGTTAGCACAGATACGCAGTATTTT; CDR3 protein: CASSLDRVSTDTQYF
D gene: .; J gene: TRBJ2-5; clone size: .; V gene: TRBV7-6; CDR3 DNA: TGTGCCAGCAGCTCCCTTGGAGGCTCACAAGAGACCCAGTACTTC; CDR3 protein: CASSSLGGSQETQYF
D gene: TRBD2; J gene: TRBJ2-1; clone size: .; V gene: TRBV19; CDR3 DNA: TGTGCCAGTAGTGGTAGCGGGAGGGCCTACAATGAGCAGTTCTTC; CDR3 protein: CASSGSGRAYNEQFF
D gene: TRBD2; J gene: TRBJ2-7; clone size: .; V gene: TRBV6-5; CDR3 DNA: TGTGCCAGCAGCCCCACTAGCGGGAGGAAGGGGCAGTACTTC; CDR3 protein: CASSPTSGRKGQYF
D gene: .; J gene: TRBJ2-7; clone size: .; V gene: TRBV5-1; CDR3 DNA: TGCGCCAGCAGCCGGACAGCTTCTTTCGATGAGCAGTACTTC; CDR3 protein: CASSRTASFDEQYF
D gene: .; J gene: TRBJ2-1; clone size: .; V gene: TRBV28; CDR3 DNA: TGTGCTACGCGGAGGGGCCTCTACTACAATGAGCAGTTCTTC; CDR3 protein: CATRRGLYYNEQFF
D gene: .; J gene: TRBJ2-2; clone size: .; V gene: TRBV19; CDR3 DNA: TGTGCCAGTAGTATAGGACTTAACACCGGGGAGCTGTTTTTT; CDR3 protein: CASSIGLNTGELFF
D gene: TRBD2; J gene: TRBJ2-6; clone size: .; V gene: TRBV6-1; CDR3 DNA: TGTGCCAGCAGTGGGTGGGGAGGGGCAGGCGTCTCTGGGGCCAACGTCCTGACTTTC; CDR3 protein: CASSGWGGAGVSGANVLTF
D gene: .; J gene: TRBJ2-5; clone size: .; V gene: TRBV10-2; CDR3 DNA: TGCGCCAGCAGTGAGTCCCGAGAGACCCAGTACTTC; CDR3 protein: CASSESRETQYF
D gene: .; J gene: TRBJ1-2; clone size: .; V gene: TRBV10-3; CDR3 DNA: TGTGCCATCAAGATTGGGGGGGCGAAGGACTATGGCTACACCTTC; CDR3 protein: CAIKIGGAKDYGYTF
D gene: .; J gene: TRBJ2-2; clone size: .; V gene: TRBV6-1; CDR3 DNA: TGTGCCAGCACTAGAAGGCAGAACACCGGGGAGCTGTTTTTT; CDR3 protein: CASTRRQNTGELFF
D gene: .; J gene: TRBJ2-2; clone size: .; V gene: TRBV14; CDR3 DNA: TGTGCCAGCAGCCAAGATGGGGGCTTACGCACCGGGGAGCTGTTTTTT; CDR3 protein: CASSQDGGLRTGELFF
D gene: TRBD1; J gene: TRBJ2-1; clone size: .; V gene: TRBV9; CDR3 DNA: TGTGCCAGCAGCCAAGGACAGGGAGTTTGGAATGAGCAGTTCTTC; CDR3 protein: CASSQGQGVWNEQFF
D gene: TRBD2; J gene: TRBJ2-3; clone size: .; V gene: TRBV7-9; CDR3 DNA: TGTGCCAGCAGCGACACTAGCGGGGGCCTATTAGATACGCAGTATTTT; CDR3 protein: CASSDTSGGLLDTQYF
D gene: .; J gene: TRBJ2-3; clone size: .; V gene: TRBV10-3; CDR3 DNA: TGTGCCATCAGTGAGTCAGGCGGTACAGATACGCAGTATTTT; CDR3 protein: CAISESGGTDTQYF
D gene: .; J gene: TRBJ1-1; clone size: .; V gene: TRBV28; CDR3 DNA: TGTGCCAGCAACCTGGACAGTGTGACTGAAGCTTTCTTT; CDR3 protein: CASNLDSVTEAFF
D gene: .; J gene: TRBJ1-4; clone size: .; V gene: TRBV28; CDR3 DNA: TGTGCCAGCAGCCAGACTATGACGCAGGAACTGTTTTTT; CDR3 protein: CASSQTMTQELFF
D gene: TRBD2; J gene: TRBJ2-3; clone size: .; V gene: TRBV5-6; CDR3 DNA: TGTGCCAGCAGCCCGACTAGCGGGAGTACAGATACGCAGTATTTT; CDR3 protein: CASSPTSGSTDTQYF
D gene: TRBD2; J gene: TRBJ2-7; clone size: once; V gene: TRBV6-5; CDR3 DNA: TGTGCCAGCAGTCCTAGCGGGGGGATCTCCTACGAGCAGTACTTC; CDR3 protein: CASSPSGGISYEQYF
D gene: .; J gene: TRBJ2-5; clone size: .; V gene: TRBV29-1; CDR3 DNA: TGCAGCGTGTCTTTTGTCGGTACGACCTCCTCCCGGGCCCAGTACTTC; CDR3 protein: CSVSFVGTTSSRAQYF
D gene: .; J gene: TRBJ2-1; clone size: .; V gene: TRBV9; CDR3 DNA: TGTGCCAGCAGCGTAGAGCCTAGCCTATCCTACAATGAGCAGTTCTTC; CDR3 protein: CASSVEPSLSYNEQFF
D gene: TRBD1; J gene: TRBJ2-7; clone size: .; V gene: TRBV10-2; CDR3 DNA: TGCGCCAGCAGCGGGACAGAGAAGTTCTTGGAGCAGTACTTC; CDR3 protein: CASSGTEKFLEQYF
D gene: .; J gene: TRBJ1-1; clone size: .; V gene: TRBV28; CDR3 DNA: TGTGCCAGCATTAGGGGGAGTGGGGTGAGGACTGAAGCTTTCTTT; CDR3 protein: CASIRGSGVRTEAFF
D gene: .; J gene: TRBJ2-3; clone size: .; V gene: TRBV5-4; CDR3 DNA: TGTGCCAGCAGCATCGGACACTTCGGCACAGATACGCAGTATTTT; CDR3 protein: CASSIGHFGTDTQYF
D gene: TRBD1; J gene: TRBJ1-1; clone size: .; V gene: TRBV28; CDR3 DNA: TGTGCCAGCAGTGCCTTAAGGACAGGGAACACTGAAGCTTTCTTT; CDR3 protein: CASSALRTGNTEAFF
D gene: .; J gene: TRBJ1-3; clone size: once; V gene: TRBV7-9; CDR3 DNA: TGTGCCGGCAGCCTTCTTAGGACAGCCGGAAACACCATATATTTT; CDR3 protein: CAGSLLRTAGNTIYF
D gene: TRBD2; J gene: TRBJ2-3; clone size: .; V gene: TRBV5-1; CDR3 DNA: TGCGCCAGCAGCCGCGGGGGGGACACAGATACGCAGTATTTT; CDR3 protein: CASSRGGDTDTQYF
D gene: TRBD2; J gene: TRBJ2-2; clone size: few; V gene: TRBV10-3; CDR3 DNA: TGTGCCATCACCGGGAGGCCGGGGGGGGAGCTGTTTTTT; CDR3 protein: CAITGRPGGELFF
D gene: .; J gene: TRBJ2-4; clone size: .; V gene: TRBV19; CDR3 DNA: TGTGCCAGTAGTAGAACAGTACTAGCCAAAAACATTCAGTACTTC; CDR3 protein: CASSRTVLAKNIQYF
D gene: .; J gene: TRBJ2-1; clone size: .; V gene: TRBV9; CDR3 DNA: TGTGCCAGCACCCCCCCTGCGGACAATGAGCAGTTCTTC; CDR3 protein: CASTPPADNEQFF
D gene: TRBD2; J gene: TRBJ2-1; clone size: once; V gene: TRBV5-1; CDR3 DNA: TGCGCCAGCAGCTCCGGGACTAGCGACTACAATGAGCAGTTCTTC; CDR3 protein: CASSSGTSDYNEQFF
D gene: TRBD1; J gene: TRBJ1-2; clone size: .; V gene: TRBV28; CDR3 DNA: TGTGCCAGCAGTCTGATAGACAGGGTTGGCTACACCTTC; CDR3 protein: CASSLIDRVGYTF